This TCR beta chain emerged from a study of blood T cells in healthy people across ages. The CDR3 consists of 16 residues. Germline V gene lookup returns CDR1 LGHNA and CDR2 YSLEER. With 0 bases clipped from V and 11 bases from J, the junction kept 13 bases outside the gene matches. Study conclusions and caveats: TCR beta diversity per million T cells fell roughly linearly with age. Naive T cell percentage showed a strong correlation with TCR beta diversity.

Each sample used at least 7 million PBMCs. On this clonotype: Its antigen is undetermined.

Then a second PCR, running roughly 7 to 12 cycles, was carried out with a sample-barcoded 5' primer and a J-beta primer mix. TCRdb used MiXCR to reprocess the 5' RACE reads, holding one entry per CDR3 protein. The table lists hundreds of thousands of distinct CDR3 sequences, nearly 60% of them singletons. Sequences were obtained from blood. This TCR derives from a man younger than 40 in good health. The V call is TRBV4-3, the J call TRBJ1-2, with 9 positions matching TRBD1. CDR3 amino acids: CASSQDRSGTGFRYTF. The CDR3 bases are TGCGCCAGCAGCCAAGATCGTTCCGGGACAGGGTTTCGTTACACCTTC.